This record covers a single T cell receptor (beta chain). In this sample, this clonotype turned up many times. Its target antigen remains unknown. Base qualities are missing; no much larger clone stands one base away. This specimen comes from a study of molecular identifiers for immune sequencing clone quantification (dated by TCRdb to between 2018 and 2020). Regarding the study in general: For a replicate experiment, RNA from approximately 20,000 or 100,000 naive CD8 T cells was divided into five aliquots, and four of the five aliquots were sequenced. This methods study benchmarked molecular-identifier clustering-based TCR repertoire sequencing (MIDCIRS) and TCR RNA copy counting, using CD8 T cells to do so.

Summary of the overall study and its limitations: Naive libraries contained spiked-in Jurkat TCR RNA (around eleven copies' worth), which is not part of the donor repertoire. Clones above 20 RNA copies held over 98% of molecules in CMV-specific effector cells but under 1% in naive cells. Spiked-in Jurkat TCR RNA equal to a single cell's worth was reported to be detectable even within 1,100,000 naive CD8 T cells. Modeling gave about 3 recovered TCR RNA copies per cell versus 8 to 10 by digital PCR, implying 25% to 30% capture efficiency. Without barcode sub-clustering, chimeric consensus sequences inflated TCR diversity; chimeras reached as high as 47%. Identical TCR molecules sharing a barcode could cause highly expanded clone sizes to be underestimated.

Naive CD8 T cell libraries were made from around 20,000 to 1,000,000 sorted cells using 10%, 30% or 50% of purified RNA. Naive CD8 T cells, defined as CD8+CD4-CCR7+CD45RA+, were FACS-sorted into RLT Plus buffer on a BD FACSAria II. Detection sensitivity was tested by spiking Jurkat RNA equal to over 8 TCR copies' worth into samples containing 20,000-1,000,000 naive CD8 T cells. Enrichment of CD8 T cells was done with RosetteSep CD8+ T Cell Enrichment Cocktail plus Ficoll-Paque, and ACK red cell lysis came afterward. From the cysteine up to the phenylalanine, the CDR3 has a length of 13 residues. The read is trimmed to its CDR3 DNA, 39 bases read in frame from base 1. The CDR1 and CDR2 encoded by the germline V gene are MNHEY and SVGEGT. V is pared back by 2 bases and J by 8 bases, with 9 bases lying between the germline termini. Libraries were constructed by PCR. The sequencing machine was an Illumina HiSeq 4000. Bulk TCR libraries were made following a previously described method, with the TCR primers given in Table S5. Total RNA was purified with the Qiagen AllPrep DNA/RNA kit. Before any analysis, reads coming from multiple sequencing runs of the same library were combined into one pool. As for the authors' bioinformatics: Reads were retained only if the reads had an exact TCR constant sequence, and the retained reads were trimmed to 150 nt and grouped according to their 12-nt molecular barcodes. Within each barcode group, reads were sub-clustered at a 15% Levenshtein threshold, and quality-weighted consensus sequences were built per RNA molecule. Non-functional sequences were excluded, and lower-count sequences lying one edit away from another sequence were also excluded. On the basis of fitting two negative binomial distributions, barcode sub-clusters with fewer than 20% of the maximum read count were discarded. The public sequencing data were trimmed at Q25 with fastp and processed into clonotypes with MiXCR by TCRdb, which kept only in-frame beta chains. CDR3 protein sequences are deduplicated, and each keeps its most common genes and DNA. The V and J calls shown here were made by TCRdb, not taken from the authors' results. The table for this sample lists 300,000 to 400,000 distinct CDR3 sequences; roughly a fifth of them were counted only once. The biggest ten clones account for approximately 0.84% of the sample.

This sequence originates from a human donor in good health. Some libraries in this study had Jurkat cell RNA spiked in. The specimen sequenced was naive CD8+ T cells from blood, with Jurkat cell RNA spiked in. The cell subset or site label corresponds to: FACS-sorted CD8+CD4-CCR7+CD45RA+ naive T cells. The chain is assembled from TRBV6-2 or TRBV6-3 and TRBJ2-2; too little of a D gene remains to name it. In nucleotides, the sequence is TGTGCCAGCAGTTACCCCCGTGGGGGGGAGCTGTTTTTT. This encodes CASSYPRGGELFF.